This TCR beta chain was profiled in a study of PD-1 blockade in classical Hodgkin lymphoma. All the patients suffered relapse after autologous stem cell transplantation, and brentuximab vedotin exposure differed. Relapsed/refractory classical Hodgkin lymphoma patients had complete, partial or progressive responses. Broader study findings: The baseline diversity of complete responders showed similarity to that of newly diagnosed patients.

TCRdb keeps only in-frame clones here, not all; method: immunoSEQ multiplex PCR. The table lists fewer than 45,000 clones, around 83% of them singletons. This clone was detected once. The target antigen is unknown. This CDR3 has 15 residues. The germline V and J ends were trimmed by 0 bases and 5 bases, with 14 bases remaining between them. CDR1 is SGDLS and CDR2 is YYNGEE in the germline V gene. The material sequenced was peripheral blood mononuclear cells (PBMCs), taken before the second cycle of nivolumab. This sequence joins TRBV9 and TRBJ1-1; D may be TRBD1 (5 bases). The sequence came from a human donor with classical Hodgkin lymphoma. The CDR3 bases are TGTGCCAGCAGCGTAGGGCGGGGACGGCGAACTGAAGCTTTCTTT. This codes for CASSVGRGRRTEAFF.